This paragraph reports one T cell receptor beta chain. The antigen is unknown. Additional DNA sequences in this sample encode the identical CDR3. This entry belongs to a study of Ad26.COV2.S vaccination and SARS-CoV-2 variants. Study overall: This donor came from the COV1001 trial of Ad26.COV2.S. Findings and limits, study-wide: Ad26.COV2.S recipients had broader spike-specific TCRs (P = 0.0014). The analyses of TCR breadth and depth may have understated the size of total T cell responses.

Generated by immunoSEQ multiplex PCR, the TCRdb table keeps only in-frame clones and is missing some. The sample has about 680,000 clones, more than 80% seen once. This CDR3 is 12 amino acids long. Per germline, CDR1 SQVTM and CDR2 ANQGSEA. V lost 3 bases, J lost 3 bases, and 8 bases lay in between. Treatment of the sample: approximately 18 received Ad26.COV2.S at low or high dose, single or two shots; about 5 received placebo; per-sample allocation not given. Day 63 following the first vaccine or placebo injection was when the samples were taken. Boston hosted the donor, who was an adult aged 18-55 years.

The chain carries TRBV29-1 and TRBJ1-2; D uncertain. This clonotype originated in a person aged 18 to 65 who received the Ad26.COV2.S COVID-19 vaccine or a placebo. The sequences come from peripheral blood, collected in a trial of Ad26.COV2.S vaccine versus placebo. Written as DNA, the CDR3 is TGCAGCGTTGACCGTGGGGACTATGGCTACACCTTC. As protein: CSVDRGDYGYTF.